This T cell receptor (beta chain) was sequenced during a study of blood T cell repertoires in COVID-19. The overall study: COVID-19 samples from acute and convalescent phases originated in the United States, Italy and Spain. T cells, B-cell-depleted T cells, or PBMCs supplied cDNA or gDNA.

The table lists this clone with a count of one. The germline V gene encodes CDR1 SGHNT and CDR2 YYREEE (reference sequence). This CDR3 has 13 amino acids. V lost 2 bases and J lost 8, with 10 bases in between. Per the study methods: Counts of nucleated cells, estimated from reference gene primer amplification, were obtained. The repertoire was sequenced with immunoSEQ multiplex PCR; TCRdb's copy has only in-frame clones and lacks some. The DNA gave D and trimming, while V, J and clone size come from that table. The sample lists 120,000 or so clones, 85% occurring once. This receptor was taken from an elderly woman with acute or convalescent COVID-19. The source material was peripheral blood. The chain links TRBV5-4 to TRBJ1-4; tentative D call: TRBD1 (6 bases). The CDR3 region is CASSFGGGEKLFF. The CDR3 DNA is TGTGCCAGCAGCTTTGGTGGGGGCGAAAAACTGTTTTTT.